This is a list of T cell receptor beta chains from one sample in a study of CD8 T cells in ankylosing spondylitis. TCRdb recomputed calls from the 5' RACE reads with MiXCR, one row per CDR3 protein. The sample lists 39,000 or so distinct CDR3 sequences, approximately 10% occurring once. Specimen: blood, either unsorted or a sorted T cell fraction (not recorded which). Receptor source: a male donor with ankylosing spondylitis or in good health (not recorded which). CDR3s include the opening cysteine and the closing phenylalanine or tryptophan. Fields, in order: J gene, clone size, CDR3 length, D gene, V gene, CDR3 protein, CDR3 DNA. The D gene is left open where the match is weak. Expanded clones are given a class, and other clones once, few, many or no size at all.

j_call: TRBJ2-1; clone_size: .; cdr3_length: 15; d_call: TRBD2; v_call: TRBV7-3; cdr3_aa: CASSVAGGPYNEQFF; cdr3_nt: TGTGCCAGCAGCGTAGCGGGAGGGCCGTACAATGAGCAGTTCTTC
j_call: TRBJ1-1; clone_size: many; cdr3_length: 17; d_call: .; v_call: TRBV28; cdr3_aa: CASPPGGQSFMNTEAFF; cdr3_nt: TGTGCCAGCCCTCCCGGGGGGCAATCTTTCATGAACACTGAAGCTTTCTTT
j_call: TRBJ2-1; clone_size: many; cdr3_length: 15; d_call: TRBD2; v_call: TRBV20-1; cdr3_aa: CSASRLSGAYNEQFF; cdr3_nt: TGCAGTGCGAGCCGACTAAGCGGGGCATACAATGAGCAGTTCTTC
j_call: TRBJ2-5; clone_size: many; cdr3_length: 14; d_call: .; v_call: TRBV29-1; cdr3_aa: CSVLSDRDQETQYF; cdr3_nt: TGCAGCGTCCTATCCGACAGAGACCAAGAGACCCAGTACTTC
j_call: TRBJ2-2; clone_size: many; cdr3_length: 20; d_call: .; v_call: TRBV19; cdr3_aa: CASMGRPGREAIANTGELFF; cdr3_nt: TGTGCCAGCATGGGCCGACCCGGCAGGGAAGCCATAGCGAACACCGGGGAGCTGTTTTTT
j_call: TRBJ2-5; clone_size: many; cdr3_length: 13; d_call: .; v_call: TRBV7-2; cdr3_aa: CASSPQGLETQYF; cdr3_nt: TGTGCCAGCAGCCCTCAGGGTCTAGAGACCCAGTACTTC
j_call: TRBJ2-7; clone_size: .; cdr3_length: 13; d_call: .; v_call: TRBV7-2; cdr3_aa: CASSLEAHYEQYF; cdr3_nt: TGTGCCAGCAGCCTAGAGGCGCACTACGAGCAGTACTTC
j_call: TRBJ1-2; clone_size: .; cdr3_length: 14; d_call: .; v_call: TRBV5-1; cdr3_aa: CASSLESGNYGYTF; cdr3_nt: TGCGCCAGCAGCTTGGAGTCCGGGAACTATGGCTACACCTTC
j_call: TRBJ2-6; clone_size: many; cdr3_length: 17; d_call: .; v_call: TRBV21-1; cdr3_aa: CASSKARQGAGANVLTF; cdr3_nt: TGTGCCAGCAGCAAAGCAAGGCAGGGGGCGGGGGCCAACGTCCTGACTTTC
j_call: TRBJ2-1; clone_size: many; cdr3_length: 16; d_call: .; v_call: TRBV20-1; cdr3_aa: CSAIRWGRGSNNEQFF; cdr3_nt: TGCAGTGCTATAAGATGGGGTCGAGGGAGCAACAATGAGCAGTTCTTC
j_call: TRBJ1-1; clone_size: many; cdr3_length: 15; d_call: .; v_call: TRBV20-1; cdr3_aa: CSAETGPRTNTEAFF; cdr3_nt: TGCAGTGCCGAAACGGGACCGCGAACAAACACTGAAGCTTTCTTT
j_call: TRBJ2-7; clone_size: many; cdr3_length: 14; d_call: .; v_call: TRBV27; cdr3_aa: CASRGLGTSYEQYF; cdr3_nt: TGTGCCAGCAGGGGTTTAGGAACGTCCTACGAGCAGTACTTC
j_call: TRBJ1-2; clone_size: .; cdr3_length: 14; d_call: .; v_call: TRBV5-8; cdr3_aa: CASSFPASNYGYTF; cdr3_nt: TGTGCCAGCAGCTTTCCCGCGTCTAACTATGGCTACACCTTC
j_call: TRBJ1-1; clone_size: .; cdr3_length: 14; d_call: .; v_call: TRBV4-1; cdr3_aa: CASSLSVGNTEAFF; cdr3_nt: TGCGCCAGCAGCCTTTCCGTCGGTAACACTGAAGCTTTCTTT
j_call: TRBJ1-5; clone_size: few; cdr3_length: 15; d_call: .; v_call: TRBV11-2; cdr3_aa: CASSLLAGSNQPQHF; cdr3_nt: TGTGCCAGCAGCTTACTAGCGGGAAGCAATCAGCCCCAGCATTTT
j_call: TRBJ2-1; clone_size: many; cdr3_length: 17; d_call: .; v_call: TRBV20-1; cdr3_aa: CSARGGLVDSSYNEQFF; cdr3_nt: TGCAGTGCTAGAGGGGGGTTGGTAGATTCCTCCTACAATGAGCAGTTCTTC
j_call: TRBJ2-7; clone_size: many; cdr3_length: 14; d_call: TRBD2; v_call: TRBV20-1; cdr3_aa: CSARTGTSVYEQYF; cdr3_nt: TGCAGTGCTAGAACCGGGACTAGCGTCTACGAGCAGTACTTC
j_call: TRBJ2-7; clone_size: .; cdr3_length: 13; d_call: .; v_call: TRBV5-5; cdr3_aa: CAMGPGPLYEQYF; cdr3_nt: TGTGCCATGGGCCCGGGGCCCCTCTACGAGCAGTACTTC
j_call: TRBJ2-7; clone_size: many; cdr3_length: 14; d_call: .; v_call: TRBV12-3/TRBV12-4; cdr3_aa: CASSVADRSYEQYF; cdr3_nt: TGTGCCAGCAGTGTAGCGGACAGATCCTACGAGCAGTACTTC
j_call: TRBJ1-6; clone_size: many; cdr3_length: 14; d_call: .; v_call: TRBV20-1; cdr3_aa: CSARPGFYNSPLHF; cdr3_nt: TGCAGTGCTAGGCCGGGGTTCTATAATTCACCCCTCCACTTT
j_call: TRBJ2-1; clone_size: many; cdr3_length: 18; d_call: TRBD2; v_call: TRBV4-1; cdr3_aa: CASSQDRASGRAIDEQFF; cdr3_nt: TGCGCCAGCAGCCAAGATAGGGCTAGCGGGAGGGCCATCGATGAGCAGTTCTTC
j_call: TRBJ2-5; clone_size: many; cdr3_length: 15; d_call: .; v_call: TRBV5-1; cdr3_aa: CASSLRSGASETQYF; cdr3_nt: TGCGCCAGCAGCTTGAGGTCGGGGGCATCGGAGACCCAGTACTTC
j_call: TRBJ2-4; clone_size: many; cdr3_length: 15; d_call: TRBD1; v_call: TRBV20-1; cdr3_aa: CSARIGTGLKNIQYF; cdr3_nt: TGCAGTGCTAGAATTGGGACAGGGCTAAAAAACATTCAGTACTTC
j_call: TRBJ2-7; clone_size: many; cdr3_length: 12; d_call: .; v_call: TRBV6-1; cdr3_aa: CASSESELEQYF; cdr3_nt: TGTGCCAGCAGTGAATCGGAGCTGGAGCAGTACTTC
j_call: TRBJ2-5; clone_size: few; cdr3_length: 13; d_call: TRBD2; v_call: TRBV29-1; cdr3_aa: CSVELAGRETQYF; cdr3_nt: TGCAGCGTTGAATTAGCGGGGCGGGAGACCCAGTACTTC
j_call: TRBJ2-7; clone_size: many; cdr3_length: 14; d_call: .; v_call: TRBV12-3/TRBV12-4; cdr3_aa: CASSLLLDFNEQYF; cdr3_nt: TGTGCCAGCAGTTTGCTTCTGGACTTCAACGAGCAGTACTTC